In its sample, the clone carrying this TCR beta chain was seen a few times. Its antigen is undetermined. This entry is derived from a study of human T cells and chemical hapten exposure. Study findings and constraints: Sensitizing with DPC caused no change in TCRs above 1 in 1000 frequency.

TCRdb recomputed calls from the RACE reads with MiXCR, one row per CDR3 protein. The sample yields 75,000 to 95,000 distinct CDR3 sequences, approximately 10% seen once. Sample time point: patch test 2, 6 weeks after DPC sensitization. The treatment was: therapeutic diphenylcyclopropenone sensitization with weekly scalp DPC. This CDR3 is built from 16 residues. Germline lookup yields CDR1 SGDLS and CDR2 YYNGEE. V lost 0 bases and J lost 4, with 14 bases in between. This specimen consisted of whole blood, obtained in connection with sensitization to the hapten diphenylcyclopropenone (DPC). This clonotype was obtained from a man aged 40-50 years with alopecia areata. Some clones in this sample may be carry-over from other donors' samples. This chain links TRBV9 with TRBJ2-1; D gene uncertain. CDR3 region: CASSVAAENPYNEQFF. CDR3 sequence (DNA): TGTGCCAGCAGCGTAGCTGCTGAAAACCCATACAATGAGCAGTTCTTC.